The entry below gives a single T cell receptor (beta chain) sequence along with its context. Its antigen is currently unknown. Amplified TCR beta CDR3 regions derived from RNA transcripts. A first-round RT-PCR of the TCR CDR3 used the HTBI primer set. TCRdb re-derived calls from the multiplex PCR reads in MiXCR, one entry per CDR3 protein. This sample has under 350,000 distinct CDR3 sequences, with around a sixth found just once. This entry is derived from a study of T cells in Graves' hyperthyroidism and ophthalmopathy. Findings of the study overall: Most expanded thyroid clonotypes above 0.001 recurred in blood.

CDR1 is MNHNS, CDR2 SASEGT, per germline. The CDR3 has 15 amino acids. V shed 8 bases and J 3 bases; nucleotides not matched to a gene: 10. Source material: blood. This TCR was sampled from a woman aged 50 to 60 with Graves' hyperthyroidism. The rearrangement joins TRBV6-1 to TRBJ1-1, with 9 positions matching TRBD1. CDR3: CASSPGQGRYTEAFF. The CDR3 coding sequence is TGTGCCAGCTCGCCAGGACAGGGGCGTTACACTGAAGCTTTCTTT.